There are many counts of the clone carrying this T cell receptor (beta chain). Its antigen remains unidentified. The germline V and J ends were trimmed by 11 bases and 0 bases, with 17 bases remaining between them. Germline V gene lookup returns CDR1 SNHLY and CDR2 FYNNEI. The CDR3 has 15 amino acids. The time point here: newly diagnosed GD, antithyroid drugs for less than 3 months. PBMC RNA served as the TCR library source. iRepertoire HTBI primers and Arm-PCR of CDR3 regions built TCR beta libraries. A single record per CDR3 protein comes from TCRdb applying MiXCR to the multiplex PCR reads. The table lists about 400,000 distinct CDR3 sequences, around 15% of them singletons, with 20% to 25% in the top ten. The data were obtained in a study of regulatory T cells in long-lasting Graves disease. Study findings and constraints: Fewer public clonotypes were shared by new patients (just under 1,000) than by persistent patients (around 2,900). Preferential use of TRBV28, TRBJ1-2 and TRBJ2-5 was seen in persistent disease.

These data also featured in a second study, about T cells in Graves' hyperthyroidism and ophthalmopathy. Turning to that study: Absent ophthalmopathy progression within 18 months defined stable Graves' hyperthyroidism. Researchers report that a 13 V-J model separated ophthalmopathy from stable hyperthyroidism.

Sequencing was performed on peripheral blood mononuclear cells (PBMCs), taken at new diagnosis, from a patient treated with antithyroid drugs. The receptor was isolated from a young woman with Graves disease. The chain couples TRBV2 to TRBJ2-1; the D gene is possibly TRBD1 (6 bases). This CDR3 reads CAGTGRGSSYNEQFF. Here the CDR3 DNA reads TGTGCCGGAACAGGCAGGGGTAGCTCCTACAATGAGCAGTTCTTC.